This TCR beta chain was found in a study of T cell responses to AZD1222 COVID-19 vaccine. TCRdb keeps only in-frame clones here, not all; method: immunoSEQ multiplex PCR. The top ten hold roughly 4% of the sample, which has approximately 180,000 clones, 75% to 90% seen once. As concerns this clone: Its antigen is currently unknown.

Germline assignment: CDR1 LNHDA and CDR2 SQIVND (reference sequence). This CDR3 region has 16 residues. The ends were cut back, 6 bases at V and 3 bases at J, with 18 bases in the middle. Notes on the study in general: Baseline seropositivity occurred in only six AZD1222 recipients. White British people made up most donors, females outnumbered males, and clonal diversity was possibly underestimated. Elevations in Spike-specific TCR breadth and depth followed administration of two AZD1222 doses. Mapped onto spike, vaccine-associated CD4 TCRs spanned it and were dominant at 160-218 and 743-854.

This sequence originates from an adult who received the MenACWY meningococcal vaccine as a control. The material sequenced was peripheral blood, taken 28 days after the second dose of the MenACWY control vaccine. This chain joins TRBV19 and TRBJ1-5, with a weak D call TRBD1 (6 bases). In nucleotides, the CDR3 is TGTGCCAGTAGCGGATCGGTGACAGGATTCAATCAGCCCCAGCATTTT. Translated, it gives CASSGSVTGFNQPQHF.